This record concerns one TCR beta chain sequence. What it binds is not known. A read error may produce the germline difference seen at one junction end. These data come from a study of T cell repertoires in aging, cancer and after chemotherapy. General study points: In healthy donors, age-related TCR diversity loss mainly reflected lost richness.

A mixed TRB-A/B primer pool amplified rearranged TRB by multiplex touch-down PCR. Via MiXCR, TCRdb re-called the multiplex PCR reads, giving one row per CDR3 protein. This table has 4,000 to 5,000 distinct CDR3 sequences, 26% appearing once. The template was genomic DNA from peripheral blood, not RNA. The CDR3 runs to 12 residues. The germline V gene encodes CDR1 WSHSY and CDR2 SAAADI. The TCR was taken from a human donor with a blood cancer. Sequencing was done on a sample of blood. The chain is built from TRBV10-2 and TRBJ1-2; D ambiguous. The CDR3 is CAISESSWGYTF. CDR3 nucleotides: TGTGCCATCAGTGAGTCAAGCTGGGGCTACACCTTC.